The T cell receptor beta chain under discussion was sequenced for a study of blood T cell repertoires in COVID-19. Looking at the study overall: The samples span acute and convalescent COVID-19 from the United States, Italy and Spain. PBMCs, B-cell-depleted T cells, or T cells were the source of the cDNA or gDNA that made up the material.

Per the authors' pipeline: Cell counts per sample came from amplifying reference gene primers. Assay: immunoSEQ multiplex PCR; the TCRdb copy retains only in-frame clones and omits some. The V and J calls and clone size come from that table; D and trimming were worked out from the DNA. The sample has 250,000 to 300,000 clones; roughly 89% are singletons. CDR3 length: 15 residues. V lost 3 bases, J lost 4 bases, and 4 bases stayed unmatched. Germline V gene lookup returns CDR1 MGHRA and CDR2 YSYEKL. Participants came from fewer than 25 US areas, aged roughly 18 to 100 years. Sequenced input: PBMCs or T cells enriched from blood (not recorded which). This rearrangement joins TRBV4-1 to TRBJ1-5, with 9 positions matching TRBD1. The receptor was derived from a woman aged 40 to 50 who had recovered from COVID-19. The DNA for the CDR3 is TGCGCCAGCAGCCACGGGACAGGGACTAATCAGCCCCAGCATTTT. Its protein product is CASSHGTGTNQPQHF.